The rows below give T cell receptor beta chains drawn from one sample of a study of cytomegalovirus exposure and HLA in healthy donors. The assay was immunoSEQ multiplex PCR, and TCRdb's table has in-frame clones only and misses some. The sample has about 100,000 clones, about four fifths seen once. Source material: PBMCs. The source of these receptors is a woman aged 40-49 years in good health and CMV-seronegative. Both conserved end residues are part of each CDR3. Each record gives: V gene, clone size, J gene, D gene, CDR3 protein, CDR3 DNA. The D gene is left open where the match is weak. Clone size, where shown, is once, few, many, or a class for clones that have expanded.

TRBV6-1	NA	TRBJ1-5	NA	CASRNGRTGNQPQHF	TGTGCCAGCCGGAACGGGAGGACGGGCAATCAGCCCCAGCATTTT
TRBV7-9	NA	TRBJ2-6	TRBD2	CSSSLAGGIAGANVLTF	TGTTCCAGCAGCTTAGCCGGGGGGATTGCTGGGGCCAACGTCCTGACTTTC
TRBV6-6	NA	TRBJ1-6	NA	CASSPGGGDSPLHF	TGTGCCAGCAGTCCCGGGGGGGGTGATTCACCCCTCCACTTT
TRBV7-9	NA	TRBJ2-7	TRBD2	CASSFLAGKDEQYF	TGTGCCAGCAGCTTTCTAGCGGGAAAAGACGAGCAGTACTTC
TRBV5-1	once	TRBJ2-2	NA	CASTVAGLGGELFF	TGCGCCAGCACCGTTGCGGGGCTGGGCGGGGAGCTGTTTTTT
TRBV4-1	NA	TRBJ2-5	TRBD2	CASSQEPAGVETQYF	TGCGCCAGCAGCCAAGAACCGGCGGGAGTTGAGACCCAGTACTTC
TRBV7-2	NA	TRBJ2-7	NA	CASSSTSASYEQYF	TGTGCCAGCAGCTCGACATCGGCCTCCTACGAGCAGTACTTC
TRBV11-2	NA	TRBJ2-7	TRBD2	CASSHPGGGRGYEQYF	TGTGCCAGCAGCCACCCGGGGGGAGGGAGAGGCTACGAGCAGTACTTC
TRBV6-1	NA	TRBJ2-7	TRBD1	CASSSQGALIEQYF	TGTGCCAGCAGTTCACAGGGGGCGCTGATAGAGCAGTACTTC
TRBV10-3	NA	TRBJ2-3	TRBD2	CAISGLAGGEDTQYF	TGTGCCATCAGTGGACTAGCGGGGGGGGAGGATACGCAGTATTTT
TRBV10-3	few	TRBJ2-1	NA	CAIAPAQDEQFF	TGTGCCATCGCACCGGCTCAGGATGAGCAGTTCTTC
TRBV18	NA	TRBJ2-7	NA	CASSPIIGGHEQYF	TGTGCCAGCTCACCGATTATCGGGGGTCACGAGCAGTACTTC
TRBV30	NA	TRBJ2-2	NA	CAWSVPGADTGELFF	TGTGCCTGGAGTGTACCAGGGGCGGACACCGGGGAGCTGTTTTTT
TRBV9	NA	TRBJ2-5	TRBD2	CASSEGGGEETQYF	TGTGCCAGCAGCGAGGGCGGGGGGGAAGAGACCCAGTACTTC
TRBV18	NA	TRBJ2-7	NA	CASSEVAQGSYEQYF	TGTGCCAGCTCAGAGGTCGCCCAGGGCTCCTACGAGCAGTACTTC
TRBV11-2	few	TRBJ1-1	NA	CASSRDDTEAFF	TGTGCCAGCAGCCGGGATGACACTGAAGCTTTCTTT
TRBV5-4	NA	TRBJ2-3	TRBD2	CASGLAGADTQYF	TGTGCCAGTGGACTAGCGGGAGCGGATACGCAGTATTTT
TRBV7-8	NA	TRBJ1-5	TRBD1	CASSLNTGTGAFNQPQHF	TGTGCCAGCAGCTTGAACACCGGGACAGGGGCTTTCAATCAGCCCCAGCATTTT
TRBV30	NA	TRBJ1-1	NA	CAWSDRGNTEAFF	TGTGCCTGGAGTGATAGGGGGAACACTGAAGCTTTCTTT
TRBV7-9	NA	TRBJ2-1	NA	CASSELYNEQFF	TGTGCCAGCAGCGAACTTTACAATGAGCAGTTCTTC
TRBV29-1	NA	TRBJ2-5	TRBD1	CSVNPGQGATQYF	TGCAGCGTGAACCCGGGACAGGGGGCGACCCAGTACTTC
TRBV19	few	TRBJ1-2	NA	CASSIYRDGYTF	TGTGCCAGTAGTATATACAGGGACGGCTACACCTTC
TRBV29-1	NA	TRBJ2-1	TRBD2	CSLRTSGDNEQFF	TGCAGCTTACGGACTAGCGGGGACAATGAGCAGTTCTTC
TRBV29-1	NA	TRBJ2-7	NA	CSVKKTDSYEQYF	TGCAGCGTGAAGAAGACGGACTCCTACGAGCAGTACTTC
TRBV5-6	NA	TRBJ1-2	NA	CASSLFEGAGYTF	TGTGCCAGCAGCTTGTTCGAAGGGGCTGGCTACACCTTC
TRBV7-6	NA	TRBJ2-2	NA	CASSPGSSSNTGELFF	TGTGCCAGCAGCCCGGGAAGTAGCTCGAACACCGGGGAGCTGTTTTTT
TRBV19	NA	TRBJ1-5	NA	CASQRTVYSNQPQHF	TGTGCCAGTCAAAGGACAGTTTATAGCAATCAGCCCCAGCATTTT